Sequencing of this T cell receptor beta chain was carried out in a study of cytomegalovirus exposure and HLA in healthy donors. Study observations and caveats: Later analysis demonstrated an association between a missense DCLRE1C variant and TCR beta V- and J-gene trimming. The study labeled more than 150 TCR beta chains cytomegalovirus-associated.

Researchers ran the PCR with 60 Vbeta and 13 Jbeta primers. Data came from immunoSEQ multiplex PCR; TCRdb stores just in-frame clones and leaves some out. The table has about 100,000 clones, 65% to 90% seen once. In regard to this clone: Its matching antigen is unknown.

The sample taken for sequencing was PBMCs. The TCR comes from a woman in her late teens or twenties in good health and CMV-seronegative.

The CDR3 DNA follows: TGCGCCAGCAGTGAGATCCGGGACAGGAGGCATAATTCACCCCTCCACTTT. Its translation is CASSEIRDRRHNSPLHF. The gene calls are TRBV10-1 and TRBJ1-6; TRBD1 matches at 8 bases. Germline V gene lookup returns CDR1 WNHNN and CDR2 SYGVQD (reference sequence). Trimming at V came to 2 bases and at J to 5 bases, leaving 8 bases not matched to a gene. The CDR3 sequence is 17 residues long.